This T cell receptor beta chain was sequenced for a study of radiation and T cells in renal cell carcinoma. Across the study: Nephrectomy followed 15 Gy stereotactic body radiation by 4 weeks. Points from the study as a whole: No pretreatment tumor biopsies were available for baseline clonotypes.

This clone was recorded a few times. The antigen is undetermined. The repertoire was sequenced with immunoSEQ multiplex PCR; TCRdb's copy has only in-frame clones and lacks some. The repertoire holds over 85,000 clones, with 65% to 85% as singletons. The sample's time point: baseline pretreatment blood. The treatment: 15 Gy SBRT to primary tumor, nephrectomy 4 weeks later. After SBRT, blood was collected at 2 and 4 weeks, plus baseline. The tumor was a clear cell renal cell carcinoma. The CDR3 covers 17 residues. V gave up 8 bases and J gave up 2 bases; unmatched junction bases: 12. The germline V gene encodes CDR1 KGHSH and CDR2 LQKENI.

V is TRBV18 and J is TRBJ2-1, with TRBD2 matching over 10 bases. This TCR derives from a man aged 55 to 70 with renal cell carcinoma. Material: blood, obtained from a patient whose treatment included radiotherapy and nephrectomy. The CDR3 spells CASRWASGSKTYNEQFF. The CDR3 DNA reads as TGTGCCAGCCGATGGGCTAGCGGGAGTAAAACCTACAATGAGCAGTTCTTC.